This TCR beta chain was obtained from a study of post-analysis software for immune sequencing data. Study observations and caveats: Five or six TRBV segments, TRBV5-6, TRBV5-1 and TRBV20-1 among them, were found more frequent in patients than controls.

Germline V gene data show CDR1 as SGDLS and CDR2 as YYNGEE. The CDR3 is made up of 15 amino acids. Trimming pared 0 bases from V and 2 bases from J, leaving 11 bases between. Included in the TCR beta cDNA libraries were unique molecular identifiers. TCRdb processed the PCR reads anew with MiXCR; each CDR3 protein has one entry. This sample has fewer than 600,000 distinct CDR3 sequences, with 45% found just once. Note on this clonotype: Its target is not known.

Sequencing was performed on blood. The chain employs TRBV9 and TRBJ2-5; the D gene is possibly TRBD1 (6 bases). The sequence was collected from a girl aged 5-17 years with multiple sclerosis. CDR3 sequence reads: CASSVEGDNQETQYF. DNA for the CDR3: TGTGCCAGCAGCGTAGAGGGGGACAATCAAGAGACCCAGTACTTC.